This T cell receptor beta chain was captured in a study of sequential checkpoint blockade in melanoma. Study overall: TCRβ was sequenced from DNA of approximately 99 pretreatment tumors. Matched biopsies came pretreatment and at week 13 for twenty-two patients. Study findings and constraints: Response in arm A was associated with pretreatment TIL clonality.

The CDR3 consists of 15 residues. Trimming took 5 bases from V and 1 from J; bases not matched to a gene: 8. CDR1 and CDR2 from the germline V gene are SGDLS and YYNGEE. This clone was found a few times. What it binds is unknown. The data were produced by immunoSEQ multiplex PCR, yet TCRdb's version contains in-frame clones alone and is incomplete. The sample has around 2,700 clones; around 21% are singletons. Treatment defined: randomized to nivolumab then ipilimumab (arm A) or the reverse (arm B). The specimen was tumor tissue (inferred from file names), collected from a patient given nivolumab and ipilimumab in sequence. V usage is TRBV9 and J usage is TRBJ2-7, with TRBD2 identical over 8 bases. The source is a human donor with melanoma. CDR3 sequence reads: CASSLGLVLSYEQYF. The CDR3 DNA sequence: TGTGCCAGCAGTCTGGGACTAGTCCTTTCCTACGAGCAGTACTTC.